The clone carrying this TCR beta chain was counted between two and nine times. What it binds is unknown. The data derive from a study of post-analysis software for immune sequencing data. As for the study in general: Disease courses included relapsing-remitting, secondary progressive and progressive-relapsing multiple sclerosis.

Points from the study as a whole: F-measure co-clustering was strong for batch-matched samples. Patients used about 5 TRBV segments, including TRBV5-6, TRBV5-1 and TRBV20-1, more often than controls.

Unique molecular identifiers were built into the TCR beta cDNA libraries. TCRdb independently ran MiXCR on the PCR reads; one entry per CDR3 protein. This repertoire shows 750,000 to 950,000 distinct CDR3 sequences, around 50% found once; its top ten account for 4.6%. The CDR3 spans 21 residues. Sequencing used blood. The clonotype was recovered from a girl aged 5-17 years with multiple sclerosis. The J gene is TRBJ2-7, the V gene TRBV21-1; the table's D call TRBD1 went unverified against the DNA. TRBV21-1 is marked as a pseudogene. The CDR3 DNA is TGTGCCAGCAGCAATTGTAGGACAGCCGTACCGGGACAGGGGACCTCCTACGAGCAGTACTTC. The encoded protein is CASSNCRTAVPGQGTSYEQYF.